Each of the 24 T cell receptor beta chains below was sequenced from the same sample in a study of blood T cells in healthy people across ages. Sample-barcoded 5' priming and a J-beta primer mix drove a second PCR of about 7 to 12 cycles. MiXCR, applied by TCRdb to the 5' RACE reads, yields one record per CDR3 protein. The sample has over a million distinct CDR3 sequences, around 43% seen once. The sample comprised blood. The receptors here all came from a woman aged 55-70 years in good health.

V gene TRBV29-1 combines with J gene TRBJ2-7; 11 bases match TRBD1. The last part of the DNA fits TRBJ2-5 better; the J call may be wrong. Germline CDR1 and CDR2: SQVTM and ANQGSEA. The CDR3 spans 18 residues. The CDR3 here is CSVEDPLTDRGRPETQYF. The CDR3 DNA follows: TGCAGCGTTGAAGATCCCCTTACGGACAGGGGGCGACCGGAGACCCAGTACTTC.

This clonotype was seen a handful of times. This chain uses TRBV7-9 with TRBJ2-7, with 9 nucleotides matching TRBD1. This CDR3 comprises 15 residues. J lost 0 bases, V lost 11 bases, and 11 bases had no gene match. Germline CDR1 SEHNR, CDR2 FQNEAQ (reference sequence). The CDR3 DNA reads TGTGCCGGATCGGGACAGGGTTTTGGCTCCTACGAGCAGTACTTC. As protein: CAGSGQGFGSYEQYF. The full variable domain, its missing parts supplied by reference TRBV7-9 and TRBJ2-7, is DTGVSQNPRHKITKRGQNVTFRCDPISEHNRLYWYRQTLGQGPEFLTYFQNEAQLEKSRLLSDRFSAERPKGSFSTLEIQRTEQGDSAMYLCAGSGQGFGSYEQYFGPGTRLTVT.

V usage is TRBV11-2 and J usage is TRBJ2-7; no clear D. Germline V gene data show CDR1 as SGHAT and CDR2 as FQNNGV. V dropped 5 bases and J dropped 7 bases, with 12 bases sitting between them. The CDR3 extends over 12 amino acids. The CDR3 DNA reads as TGTGCCAGCAGCGTCAGTGTCTTGGAGCAGTACTTC. Protein: CASSVSVLEQYF.

This clonotype was seen a handful of times. V gene TRBV6-6 combines with J gene TRBJ1-1, with a possible D match to TRBD1 (5 bases). Looked up from germline, CDR1 is MNHNY and CDR2 is SVGAGI (reference sequence). The CDR3 has 13 residues. With 7 bases removed from V and 1 base from J, the gap between germline ends came to 10 bases. CDR3 DNA: TGTGCCAGCAATGAGGGGAGGAACACTGAAGCTTTCTTT. Its translation is CASNEGRNTEAFF.

For this clonotype: At one end, the junction sequence differs from germline, possibly due to a read error. The gene calls are TRBV6-1 and TRBJ2-1, with a possible D match to TRBD1 (5 bases). This CDR3 comprises 13 residues. Germline V lookup: CDR1 MNHNS, CDR2 SASEGT. CDR3 coding DNA: TGTGCCAGCATGGGGTTAGGGGCCAATGAGAAGTTCTTC. This encodes CASMGLGANEKFF.

V and J are TRBV14 and TRBJ2-6; TRBD1 might be the D (6 bases). The length of the CDR3 is 19 residues. CDR1 is SGHDN, CDR2 FVKESK, per germline. Between the trimmed V and J ends, which lost 2 bases and 3 bases, there was a span of 20 bases. The CDR3 is CASSQHRDTDTYGANVLTF. The CDR3 coding sequence is TGTGCCAGCAGCCAACACCGGGACACCGATACATATGGGGCCAACGTCCTGACTTTC.

The chain couples TRBV20-1 to TRBJ2-4; 7 bases map to TRBD1. J gave up 6 bases and V 2 bases, and 13 bases lay outside the gene matches. This CDR3 contains 16 residues. Germline V CDR1 and CDR2: DFQATT, SNEGSKA (reference sequence). Written as DNA, the CDR3 is TGCAGTGCTAGAACTGGCCTTAGACAGGGTGGAAACATTCAGTACTTC. Translation gives CSARTGLRQGGNIQYF.

This chain connects TRBV7-9 to TRBJ2-1; possible D gene TRBD1, 5 bases. Deletions cut 4 bases from V and 6 bases from J, with 16 bases between. Germline lookup yields CDR1 SEHNR and CDR2 FQNEAQ (reference sequence). The CDR3 runs to 15 residues. The CDR3 loop reads CASSSRVAGSNEQFF. CDR3 sequence (DNA): TGTGCCAGCAGCTCCCGGGTAGCAGGGTCCAATGAGCAGTTCTTC.

A word on this clonotype: A junction boundary mismatches the germline segment, possibly from a read error. CDR3 bases: TGTGCCGGCAGCTTAGCGTTATCCGGACGCACTTCCTACGAGCAGTACTTC. Amino acids: CAGSLALSGRTSYEQYF. The gene calls are TRBV7-2 and TRBJ2-7, with a weak D call TRBD2 (5 bases). CDR3 length: 17 amino acids. Germline CDR1 is SGHTA and CDR2 is FQGNSA.

This clonotype was seen only a few times. The gene calls are TRBV5-1 and TRBJ2-5; 9 nucleotides agree with TRBD2. Germline V gives CDR1 SGHRS, CDR2 YFSETQ. Trimming took 4 bases from V and 2 from J; bases not matched to a gene: 9. The CDR3 loop spans 16 amino acids. The CDR3 nucleotides are TGCGCCAGCAGCCTAACCCGACTAGCGGCACAAGAGACCCAGTACTTC. Translating gives CASSLTRLAAQETQYF.

The genes are TRBV9 and TRBJ2-3; 7 nucleotides match TRBD1. V lost 4 bases, J lost 2 bases, and 7 bases stayed unmatched. This CDR3 region has 15 residues. Germline V gene data show CDR1 as SGDLS and CDR2 as YYNGEE. In DNA form, the CDR3 reads TGTGCCAGCAGCTCAAGAGGGACAGCCACAGATACGCAGTATTTT. This translates into CASSSRGTATDTQYF.

The chain is built from TRBV11-2 and TRBJ2-3; no firm D call. V shed 6 bases and J shed 0 bases, with 16 bases lying between them. The germline V gene encodes CDR1 SGHAT and CDR2 FQNNGV. The CDR3 extends over 16 amino acids. CDR3 residues: CASRGLVGSSTDTQYF. CDR3 DNA sequence: TGTGCCAGCAGGGGTTTGGTGGGAAGCAGCACAGATACGCAGTATTTT. Drawing the rest from reference TRBV11-2 and TRBJ2-3, the complete variable domain is EAGVAQSPRYKIIEKRQSVAFWCNPISGHATLYWYQQILGQGPKLLIQFQNNGVVDDSQLPKDRFSAERLKGVDSTLKIQPAKLEDSAVYLCASRGLVGSSTDTQYFGPGTRLTVL.

The gene calls are TRBV29-1 and TRBJ2-3; no clear D. Trimming took off 5 bases at V and 0 bases at J, with 9 bases between the two ends. This CDR3 region has 13 residues. The germline gives CDR1 SQVTM, CDR2 ANQGSEA. The CDR3 loop reads CSVSSTSTDTQYF. CDR3 DNA sequence: TGCAGCGTTTCCTCGACCAGCACAGATACGCAGTATTTT.

The chain joins TRBV2 to TRBJ2-7; TRBD2 matches 9 bases. The CDR3 totals 15 residues. CDR1 is SNHLY and CDR2 is FYNNEI in the germline V gene. The junction had 8 bases not matched to a gene; V was cut back by 6 bases and J by 2 bases. In DNA, the CDR3 is TGTGCCAGCAGCGCCACTAGCGGGTCAGCCTACGAGCAGTACTTC. Translation: CASSATSGSAYEQYF.

The V call is TRBV3-1, the J call TRBJ1-2; 8 bases are a match to TRBD1. The length of the CDR3 is 12 residues. J lost 8 bases, V lost 8 bases, and 7 bases had no gene match. Germline CDR1 LGHDT, CDR2 YNNKEL (reference sequence). The CDR3 sequence is CASEGTGEGYTF. The CDR3 bases are TGTGCCAGCGAGGGGACAGGAGAGGGCTACACCTTC.

The chain joins TRBV2 to TRBJ2-7, with D possibly being TRBD1 (6 bases). Germline values: CDR1 SNHLY, CDR2 FYNNEI. With 7 bases removed from V and 9 bases from J, the gap between germline ends came to 10 bases. The CDR3 is made up of 10 amino acids. Here the CDR3 reads CASTSTGQYF. CDR3 DNA: TGTGCCAGCACCTCGACAGGGCAGTACTTC.

The chain is built from TRBV5-1 and TRBJ1-6; a possible D gene is TRBD1 (5 bases). The CDR3 loop spans 16 amino acids. V shed 3 bases and J shed 5 bases, with 15 bases lying between them. The germline gives CDR1 SGHRS, CDR2 YFSETQ. CDR3 coding DNA: TGCGCCAGCAGCTCAACGTGGACAACAAATAATTCACCCCTCCACTTT. This gives the protein CASSSTWTTNNSPLHF.

The chain has TRBV11-2 and TRBJ1-6; the D is unclear. Germline V lookup: CDR1 SGHAT, CDR2 FQNNGV. Between the trimmed V and J ends, which lost 4 bases and 5 bases, there was a span of 12 bases. The length of the CDR3 is 15 residues. The CDR3 DNA reads TGTGCCAGCAGCTCCGGACGGCCGAATAATTCACCCCTCCACTTT. Translating it yields CASSSGRPNNSPLHF.

This clonotype was detected once. The V call is TRBV6-6, the J call TRBJ2-7; possibly TRBD2 for D (6 bases). Trimming pared 11 bases from V and 2 bases from J, leaving 16 bases between. This CDR3 contains 13 residues. The germline V gene has CDR1 MNHNY and CDR2 SVGAGI (reference sequence). The CDR3 loop reads CACMGGLTYEQYF. The CDR3 DNA reads TGTGCCTGCATGGGAGGACTAACCTACGAGCAGTACTTC.

The sample holds a few counts of this clonotype. The chain is built from TRBV7-2 and TRBJ2-1; D gene uncertain. Germline V gene sequence: CDR1 SGHTA, CDR2 FQGNSA. Trimming shortened V by 1 base and J by 3 bases, and 7 bases separated the two germline ends. The CDR3 is made up of 14 amino acids. CDR3 in amino acids: CASSLGLFYNEQFF. CDR3 in DNA: TGTGCCAGCAGCTTAGGACTCTTCTACAATGAGCAGTTCTTC. Using reference TRBV7-2 and TRBJ2-1 for the parts outside the CDR3, the full variable domain is GAGVSQSPSNKVTEKGKDVELRCDPISGHTALYWYRQSLGQGLEFLIYFQGNSAPDKSGLPSDRFSAERTGGSVSTLTIQRTQQEDSAVYLCASSLGLFYNEQFFGPGTRLTVL.

Note on this clonotype: With a much larger clone just one base away, this may be a read error. The chain carries TRBV4-2 and TRBJ2-3; D remains unclear. Looked up from germline, CDR1 is LGHNA and CDR2 is YNFKEQ. There are 12 residues in the CDR3. CDR3 sequence: CASNQESDTQYF. DNA of the CDR3: TGTGCCAGCAACCAAGAGTCAGATACGCAGTATTTT.

The genes are TRBV30 and TRBJ2-7; tentative D call: TRBD1 (6 bases). V lost 1 base to trimming and J lost 12 bases, with 19 bases between them. Looked up from germline, CDR1 is GTSNPN and CDR2 is SVGIG (reference sequence). This CDR3 is built from 13 residues. DNA for the CDR3: TGTGCCTGGAGTGCCGGACAGACGGGGACCCGGTACTTC. Encoded protein: CAWSAGQTGTRYF.

The chain uses TRBV30 and TRBJ2-1, with 10 bases fitting TRBD2. Germline V gives CDR1 GTSNPN, CDR2 SVGIG (reference sequence). This CDR3 is 12 amino acids long. J gave up 8 bases and V 6 bases, and 4 bases lay outside the gene matches. The CDR3 region has the DNA TGTGCCTGCCTCCTAGCGGGAGATGAGCAGTTCTTC. Translation: CACLLAGDEQFF.

Turning to this clonotype: An end of the junction does not agree with germline; a read error may underlie this. The V gene is TRBV5-1, the J gene TRBJ2-5; D is unresolved. The J call could be wrong; TRBJ2-7 is a better fit for the DNA end. Germline V gives CDR1 SGHRS, CDR2 YFSETQ. The CDR3 covers 13 residues. The DNA for the CDR3 is TGCGTCAGCAGCTTGGAGCGCGTCTACGAGCAGTACTTC. This translates into CVSSLERVYEQYF.